This T cell receptor beta chain was captured by sequencing in a study of blood T cell repertoires in COVID-19. Study-level information: Acute and convalescent COVID-19 samples came from the United States, Italy and Spain.

Original data processing: Estimation of nucleated cell counts was performed using reference gene primer amplification. The data were produced by immunoSEQ multiplex PCR, yet TCRdb's version contains in-frame clones alone and is incomplete. The V and J calls and clone size are taken from that table; D and trimming were inferred from the DNA. This table holds fewer than 250,000 clones, roughly nine tenths found once. The germline V gene has CDR1 SGHNT and CDR2 YYREEE (reference sequence). V shed 1 base and J shed 0 bases, with 5 bases lying between them. This CDR3 region has 15 residues. The sequence was obtained from a man in his 70s with acute or convalescent COVID-19. Sequencing was carried out using peripheral blood. The V call is TRBV5-4, the J call TRBJ2-6; D gene unclear. The DNA of the CDR3 is TGTGCCAGCAGCTTGACCAGCTCTGGGGCCAACGTCCTGACTTTC. It codes for CASSLTSSGANVLTF.